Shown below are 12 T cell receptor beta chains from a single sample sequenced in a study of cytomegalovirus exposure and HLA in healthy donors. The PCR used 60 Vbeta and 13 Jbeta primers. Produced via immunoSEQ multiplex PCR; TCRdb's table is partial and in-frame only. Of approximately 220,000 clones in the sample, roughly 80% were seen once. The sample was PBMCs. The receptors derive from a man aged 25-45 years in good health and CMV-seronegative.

DNA of the CDR3: TGTGCCAGCGCCCCCCCTAGCAGGGGGCCGGTCGGGGAGCTGTTTTTT. Residues: CASAPPSRGPVGELFF. This chain joins TRBV25-1 and TRBJ2-2, with 8 bases that match TRBD1. The CDR3 is made up of 16 amino acids. The V gene end was trimmed by 8 bases and the J gene end by 7 bases; junction bases not matched to a gene: 15. Germline V gives CDR1 MGHDK, CDR2 SYGVNS.

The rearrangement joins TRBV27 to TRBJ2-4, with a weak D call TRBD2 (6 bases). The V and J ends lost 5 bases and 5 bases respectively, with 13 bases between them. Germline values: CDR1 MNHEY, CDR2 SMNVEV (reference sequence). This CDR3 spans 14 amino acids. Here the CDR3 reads CASSAPGGQNIQYF. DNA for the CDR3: TGTGCCAGCAGTGCCCCTGGAGGGCAAAACATTCAGTACTTC.

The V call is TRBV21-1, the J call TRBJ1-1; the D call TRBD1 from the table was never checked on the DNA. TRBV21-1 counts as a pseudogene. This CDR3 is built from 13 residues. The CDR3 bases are TGTGCCAGCAGCTTCAGGCGGAACACTGAAGCTTTCTTT. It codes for CASSFRRNTEAFF.

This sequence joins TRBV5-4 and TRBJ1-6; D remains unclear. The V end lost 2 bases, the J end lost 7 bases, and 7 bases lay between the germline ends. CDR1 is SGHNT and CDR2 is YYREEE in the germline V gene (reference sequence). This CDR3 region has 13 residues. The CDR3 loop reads CASSFPNNSPLHF. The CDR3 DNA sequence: TGTGCCAGCAGCTTTCCTAACAATTCACCCCTCCACTTT.

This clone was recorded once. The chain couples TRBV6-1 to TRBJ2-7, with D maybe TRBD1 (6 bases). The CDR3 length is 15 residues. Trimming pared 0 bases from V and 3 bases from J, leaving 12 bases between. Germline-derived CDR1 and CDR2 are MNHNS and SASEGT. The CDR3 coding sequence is TGTGCCAGCAGTGAAGCGTGGGGGCTAGTCTACGAGCAGTACTTC. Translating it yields CASSEAWGLVYEQYF.

The CDR3 DNA sequence: TGCGCCAGCAGCTACCTCGGGGGAGAAGAGACCCAGTACTTC. Protein product: CASSYLGGEETQYF. The rearrangement uses TRBV5-1 and TRBJ2-5, with D maybe TRBD2 (6 bases). The germline gives CDR1 SGHRS, CDR2 YFSETQ. This CDR3 spans 14 amino acids. The germline V and J ends were trimmed by 3 bases and 3 bases, with 12 bases remaining between them.

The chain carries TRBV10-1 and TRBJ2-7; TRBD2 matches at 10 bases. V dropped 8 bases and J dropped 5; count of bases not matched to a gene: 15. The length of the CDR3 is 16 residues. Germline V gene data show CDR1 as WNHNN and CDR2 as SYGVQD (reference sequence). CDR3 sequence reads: CASRTGTSASFHEQYF. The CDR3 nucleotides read TGCGCCAGCCGAACCGGGACTAGCGCCTCTTTCCACGAGCAGTACTTC.

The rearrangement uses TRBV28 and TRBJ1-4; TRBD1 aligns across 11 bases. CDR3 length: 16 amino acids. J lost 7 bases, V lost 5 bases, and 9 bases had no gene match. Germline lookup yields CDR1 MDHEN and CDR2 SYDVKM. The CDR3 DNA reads TGTGCCAGCAGTCCACGTTCCGGGACAGGGGGTGAAAAACTGTTTTTT. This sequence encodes CASSPRSGTGGEKLFF. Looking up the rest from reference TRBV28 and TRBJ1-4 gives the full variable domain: DVKVTQSSRYLVKRTGEKVFLECVQDMDHENMFWYRQDPGLGLRLIYFSYDVKMKEKGDIPEGYSVSREKKERFSLILESASTNQTSMYLCASSPRSGTGGEKLFFGSGTQLSVL.

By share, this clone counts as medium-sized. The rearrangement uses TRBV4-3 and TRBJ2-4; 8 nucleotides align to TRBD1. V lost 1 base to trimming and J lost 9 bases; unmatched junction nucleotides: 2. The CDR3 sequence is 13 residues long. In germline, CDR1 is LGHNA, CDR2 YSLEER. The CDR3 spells CASSQVDRGIQYF. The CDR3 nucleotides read TGCGCCAGCAGCCAAGTTGACAGGGGCATTCAGTACTTC.

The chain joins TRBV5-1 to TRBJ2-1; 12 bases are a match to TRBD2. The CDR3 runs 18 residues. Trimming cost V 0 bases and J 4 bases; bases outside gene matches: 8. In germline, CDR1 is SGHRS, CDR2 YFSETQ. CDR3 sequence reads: CASSLARGLAGKYNEQFF. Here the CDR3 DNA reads TGCGCCAGCAGCTTGGCCCGTGGACTAGCGGGGAAATACAATGAGCAGTTCTTC. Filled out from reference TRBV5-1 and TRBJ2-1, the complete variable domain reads KAGVTQTPRYLIKTRGQQVTLSCSPISGHRSVSWYQQTPGQGLQFLFEYFSETQRNKGNFPGRFSGRQFSNSRSEMNVSTLELGDSALYLCASSLARGLAGKYNEQFFGPGTRLTVL.

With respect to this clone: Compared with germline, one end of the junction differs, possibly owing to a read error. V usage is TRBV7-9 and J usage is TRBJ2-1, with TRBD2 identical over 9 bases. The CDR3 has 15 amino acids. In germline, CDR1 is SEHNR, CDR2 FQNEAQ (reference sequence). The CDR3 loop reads CSSPKGAGGFNEQFF. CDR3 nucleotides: TGTTCCAGCCCCAAGGGAGCGGGGGGATTCAATGAGCAGTTCTTC. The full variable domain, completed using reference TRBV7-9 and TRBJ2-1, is DTGVSQNPRHKITKRGQNVTFRCDPISEHNRLYWYRQTLGQGPEFLTYFQNEAQLEKSRLLSDRFSAERPKGSFSTLEIQRTEQGDSAMYLCSSPKGAGGFNEQFFGPGTRLTVL.

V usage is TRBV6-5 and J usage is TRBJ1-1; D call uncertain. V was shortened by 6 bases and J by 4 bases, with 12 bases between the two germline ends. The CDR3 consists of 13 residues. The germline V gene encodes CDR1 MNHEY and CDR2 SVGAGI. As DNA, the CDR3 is TGTGCCAGCAGCCTAGATCGAGCCACTGAAGCTTTCTTT. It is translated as CASSLDRATEAFF.